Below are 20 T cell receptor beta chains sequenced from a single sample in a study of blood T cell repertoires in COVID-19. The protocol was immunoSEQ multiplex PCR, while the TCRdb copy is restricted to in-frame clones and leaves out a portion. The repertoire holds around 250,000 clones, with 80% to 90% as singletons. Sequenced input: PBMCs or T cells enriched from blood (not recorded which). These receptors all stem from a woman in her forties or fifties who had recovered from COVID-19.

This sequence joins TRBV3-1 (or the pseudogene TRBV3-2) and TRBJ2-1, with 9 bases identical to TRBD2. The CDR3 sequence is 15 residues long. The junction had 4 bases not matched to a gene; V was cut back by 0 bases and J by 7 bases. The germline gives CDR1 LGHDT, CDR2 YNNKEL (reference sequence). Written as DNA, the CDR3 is TGTGCCAGCAGCCAAGACGGGCTAGCGGGAAATGAGCAGTTCTTC. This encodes CASSQDGLAGNEQFF.

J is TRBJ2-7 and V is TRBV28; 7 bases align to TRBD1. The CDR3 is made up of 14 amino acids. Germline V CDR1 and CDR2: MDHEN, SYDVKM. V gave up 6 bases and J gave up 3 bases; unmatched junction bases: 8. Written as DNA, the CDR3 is TGTGCCAGCAGGCCTCAGGGGGTCTACTACGAGCAGTACTTC. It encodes CASRPQGVYYEQYF.

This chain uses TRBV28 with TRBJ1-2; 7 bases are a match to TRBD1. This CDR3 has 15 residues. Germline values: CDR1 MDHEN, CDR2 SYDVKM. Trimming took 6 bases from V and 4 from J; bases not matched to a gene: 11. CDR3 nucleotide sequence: TGTGCCAGCAGCCCGGGACAGCCTTTGGGCTATGGCTACACCTTC. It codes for CASSPGQPLGYGYTF.

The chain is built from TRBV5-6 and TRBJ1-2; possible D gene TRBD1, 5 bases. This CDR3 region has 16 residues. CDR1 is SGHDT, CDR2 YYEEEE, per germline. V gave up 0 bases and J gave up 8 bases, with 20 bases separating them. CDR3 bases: TGTGCCAGCAGCTTGGCCAGATCAGGGCCGTTGGAGGGCTACACCTTC. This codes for CASSLARSGPLEGYTF.

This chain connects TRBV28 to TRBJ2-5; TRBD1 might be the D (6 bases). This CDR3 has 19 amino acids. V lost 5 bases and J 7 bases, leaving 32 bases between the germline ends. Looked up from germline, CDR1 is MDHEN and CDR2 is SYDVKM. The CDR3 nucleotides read TGTGCCAGCAGTCCTCGGGACACGCGCAGTCTGGCCAGGGCGTGGACCCAGTACTTC. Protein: CASSPRDTRSLARAWTQYF.

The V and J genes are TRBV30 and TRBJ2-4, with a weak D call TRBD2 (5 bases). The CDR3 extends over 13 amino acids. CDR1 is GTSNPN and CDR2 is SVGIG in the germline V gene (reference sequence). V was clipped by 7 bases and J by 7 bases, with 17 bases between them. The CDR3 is CAYEGLVKNIQYF. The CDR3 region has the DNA TGTGCCTACGAAGGACTCGTCAAGAACATTCAGTACTTC.

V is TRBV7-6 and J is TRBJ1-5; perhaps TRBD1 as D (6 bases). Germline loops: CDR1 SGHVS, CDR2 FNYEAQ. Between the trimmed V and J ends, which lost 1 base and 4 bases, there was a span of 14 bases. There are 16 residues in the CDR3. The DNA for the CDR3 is TGTGCCAGCAGCTTAGAGGGGCCAGGGGCAAATCAGCCCCAGCATTTT. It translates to CASSLEGPGANQPQHF.

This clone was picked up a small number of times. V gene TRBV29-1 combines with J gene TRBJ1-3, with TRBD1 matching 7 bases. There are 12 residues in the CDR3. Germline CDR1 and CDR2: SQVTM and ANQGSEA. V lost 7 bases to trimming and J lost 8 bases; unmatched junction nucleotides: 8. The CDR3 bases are TGCAGCGCCAGGGACAGCCCGCACACCATATATTTT. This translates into CSARDSPHTIYF.

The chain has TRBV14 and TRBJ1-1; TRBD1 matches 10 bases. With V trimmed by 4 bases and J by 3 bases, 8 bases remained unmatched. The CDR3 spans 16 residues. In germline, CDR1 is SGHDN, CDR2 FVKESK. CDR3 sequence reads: CASSPRDRGGDTEAFF. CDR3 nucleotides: TGTGCCAGCAGCCCCCGGGACAGGGGTGGGGACACTGAAGCTTTCTTT.

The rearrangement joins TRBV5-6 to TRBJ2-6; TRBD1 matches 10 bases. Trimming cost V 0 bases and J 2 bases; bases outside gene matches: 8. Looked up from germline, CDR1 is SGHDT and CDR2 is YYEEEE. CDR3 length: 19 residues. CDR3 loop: CASSLDLRDRGAGANVLTF. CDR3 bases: TGTGCCAGCAGCTTGGATCTCCGGGACAGGGGAGCTGGGGCCAACGTCCTGACTTTC. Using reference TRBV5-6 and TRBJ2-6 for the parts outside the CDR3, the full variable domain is DAGVTQSPTHLIKTRGQQVTLRCSPKSGHDTVSWYQQALGQGPQFIFQYYEEEERQRGNFPDRFSGHQFPNYSSELNVNALLLGDSALYLCASSLDLRDRGAGANVLTFGAGSRLTVL.

As DNA, the CDR3 is TGTGCCAGCAGCTTAAGGGCCCAGCGGGAGCAGTTCTTC. Amino acid sequence: CASSLRAQREQFF. The chain recombines TRBV7-9 with TRBJ2-1; D possibly corresponds to TRBD2 (5 bases). Trimming cost V 2 bases and J 10 bases, with 12 bases left between them. CDR1 and CDR2 (germline): SEHNR, FQNEAQ (reference sequence). CDR3 length: 13 amino acids.

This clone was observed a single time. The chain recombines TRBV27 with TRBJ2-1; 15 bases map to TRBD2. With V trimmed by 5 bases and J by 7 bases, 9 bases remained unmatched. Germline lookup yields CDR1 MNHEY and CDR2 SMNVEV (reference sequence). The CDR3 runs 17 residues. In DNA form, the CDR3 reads TGTGCCAGCAGTCCCCGGGGCGGGACTAGCGGGAGGAATGAGCAGTTCTTC. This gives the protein CASSPRGGTSGRNEQFF.

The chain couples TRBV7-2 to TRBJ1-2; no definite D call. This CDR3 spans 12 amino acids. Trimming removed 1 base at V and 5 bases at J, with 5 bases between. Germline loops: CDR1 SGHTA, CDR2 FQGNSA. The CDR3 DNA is TGTGCCAGCAGCTTAGGTACTTATGGCTACACCTTC. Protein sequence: CASSLGTYGYTF.

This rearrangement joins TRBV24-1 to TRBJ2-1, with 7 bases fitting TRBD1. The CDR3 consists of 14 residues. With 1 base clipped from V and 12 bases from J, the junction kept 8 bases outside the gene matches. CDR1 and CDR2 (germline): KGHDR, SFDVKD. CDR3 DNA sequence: TGTGCCACCAGTGATTTAGACAGGGCAGCAGGGCAGTTCTTC. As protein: CATSDLDRAAGQFF.

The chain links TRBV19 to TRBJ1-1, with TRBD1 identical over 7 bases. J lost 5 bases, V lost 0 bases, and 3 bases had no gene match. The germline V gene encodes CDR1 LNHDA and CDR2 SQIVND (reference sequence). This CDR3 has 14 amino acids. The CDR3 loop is CASSIDNRGTEAFF. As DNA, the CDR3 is TGTGCCAGTAGTATAGATAACAGGGGTACTGAAGCTTTCTTT.

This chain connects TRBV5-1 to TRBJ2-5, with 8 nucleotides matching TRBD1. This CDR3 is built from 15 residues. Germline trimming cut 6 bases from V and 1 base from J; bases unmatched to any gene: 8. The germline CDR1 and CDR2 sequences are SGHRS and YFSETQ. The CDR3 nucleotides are TGCGCCAGCACTAGGACAGGGCCTTTCCAAGAGACCCAGTACTTC. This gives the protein CASTRTGPFQETQYF.

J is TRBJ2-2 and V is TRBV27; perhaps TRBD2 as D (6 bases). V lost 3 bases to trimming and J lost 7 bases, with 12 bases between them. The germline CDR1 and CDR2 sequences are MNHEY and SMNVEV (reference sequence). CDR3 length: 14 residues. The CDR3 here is CASSFLLASGELFF. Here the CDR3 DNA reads TGTGCCAGCAGTTTTTTACTAGCAAGCGGGGAGCTGTTTTTT.

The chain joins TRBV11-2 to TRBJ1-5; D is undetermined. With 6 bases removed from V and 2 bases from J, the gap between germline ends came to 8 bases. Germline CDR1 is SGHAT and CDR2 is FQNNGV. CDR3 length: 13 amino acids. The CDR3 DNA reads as TGTGCCAGCAGACAAGATCGCAATCAGCCCCAGCATTTT. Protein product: CASRQDRNQPQHF.

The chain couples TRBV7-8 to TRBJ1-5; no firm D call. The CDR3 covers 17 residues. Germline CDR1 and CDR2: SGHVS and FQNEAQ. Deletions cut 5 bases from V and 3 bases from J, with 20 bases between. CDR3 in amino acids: CASSPPSVGRANQPQHF. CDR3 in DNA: TGTGCCAGCAGCCCCCCCAGCGTTGGGCGGGCCAATCAGCCCCAGCATTTT.

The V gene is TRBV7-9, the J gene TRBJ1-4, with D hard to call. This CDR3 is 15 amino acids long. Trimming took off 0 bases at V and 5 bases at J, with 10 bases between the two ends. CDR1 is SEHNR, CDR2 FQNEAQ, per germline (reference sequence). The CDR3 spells CASSLAPGTNEKLFF. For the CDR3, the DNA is TGTGCCAGCAGCTTAGCGCCGGGAACCAATGAAAAACTGTTTTTT.